Below are 10 T cell receptor beta chains sequenced from a single sample in a study of cytotoxic CD8 clonotypes in ibrutinib-treated CLL. Sequenced by immunoSEQ multiplex PCR; TCRdb stores in-frame clones only, minus some. This sample has just over 200,000 clones; roughly 77% occur once, and the top ten carry about 6.4%. The sequences come from PBMCs, collected after 12 months of ibrutinib treatment. The receptors were gathered from a human donor with chronic lymphocytic leukemia.

The rearrangement joins TRBV29-1 to TRBJ2-1; a possible D gene is TRBD2 (5 bases). Per germline, CDR1 SQVTM and CDR2 ANQGSEA. The CDR3 has 15 residues. V was pared by 0 bases and J by 4 bases, with 13 bases between. The CDR3 bases are TGCAGCGTTGAAGATCCCCGGACTGGATACAATGAGCAGTTCTTC. It encodes CSVEDPRTGYNEQFF.

The rearrangement links TRBV19 to TRBJ1-3; 7 positions agree with TRBD1. Germline CDR1 LNHDA, CDR2 SQIVND (reference sequence). This CDR3 has 15 residues. V was clipped by 5 bases and J by 0 bases; unmatched bases: 4. In DNA, the CDR3 is TGTGCCAGTAGTCCGGGACAGCACTCTGGAAACACCATATATTTT. Its translation is CASSPGQHSGNTIYF.

The rearrangement uses TRBV20-1 and TRBJ2-7; D ambiguous. V lost 7 bases and J 4 bases, leaving 11 bases between the germline ends. Germline values: CDR1 DFQATT, CDR2 SNEGSKA (reference sequence). This CDR3 contains 11 residues. The CDR3 loop reads CSVLPYYEQYF. As DNA, the CDR3 is TGCAGTGTTCTACCATATTACGAGCAGTACTTC.

V gene TRBV10-3 combines with J gene TRBJ1-1, with D unclear. The CDR3 loop spans 13 amino acids. Per the germline V gene, CDR1 is ENHRY and CDR2 is SYGVKD. Between the trimmed V and J ends, which lost 6 bases and 1 base, there was a span of 9 bases. The CDR3 loop reads CAIRPTANTEAFF. The CDR3 nucleotides are TGTGCCATCAGGCCAACAGCGAACACTGAAGCTTTCTTT.

The table lists this clone with a few counts. The chain joins TRBV30 to TRBJ2-7, with 7 bases lining up with TRBD1. The junction had 1 base not matched to a gene; V was cut back by 2 bases and J by 3 bases. The CDR3 sequence is 12 residues long. Germline-derived CDR1 and CDR2 are GTSNPN and SVGIG (reference sequence). The CDR3 DNA follows: TGTGCCTGGAGTCGACAGGGCTACGAGCAGTACTTC. As protein: CAWSRQGYEQYF. Filled out from reference TRBV30 and TRBJ2-7, the complete variable domain reads SQTIHQWPATLVQPVGSPLSLECTVEGTSNPNLYWYRQAAGRGLQLLFYSVGIGQISSEVPQNLSASRPQDRQFILSSKKLLLSDSGFYLCAWSRQGYEQYFGPGTRLTVT.

The CDR3 DNA sequence: TGTGCCAGCAGTGAAAACCCCTATGGCTACACCTTC. Its protein is CASSENPYGYTF. This chain links TRBV2 with TRBJ1-2; D not certain. Germline CDR1 and CDR2: SNHLY and FYNNEI. The length of the CDR3 is 12 residues. The V end lost 2 bases, the J end lost 4 bases, and 5 bases lay between the germline ends.

This clone turned up a few times. This sequence joins TRBV5-1 and TRBJ2-1; possible D gene TRBD1, 6 bases. CDR1 and CDR2 from the germline V gene are SGHRS and YFSETQ. This CDR3 comprises 16 residues. The V end lost 4 bases, the J end lost 0 bases, and 14 bases lay between the germline ends. CDR3: CASSLDGGLSYNEQFF. The CDR3 region has the DNA TGCGCCAGCAGCCTTGATGGGGGCCTCTCCTACAATGAGCAGTTCTTC. The complete variable domain, with remaining parts taken from reference TRBV5-1 and TRBJ2-1, reads KAGVTQTPRYLIKTRGQQVTLSCSPISGHRSVSWYQQTPGQGLQFLFEYFSETQRNKGNFPGRFSGRQFSNSRSEMNVSTLELGDSALYLCASSLDGGLSYNEQFFGPGTRLTVL.

V is TRBV6-1 and J is TRBJ1-4, with D tentatively TRBD1 (6 bases). V was shortened by 3 bases and J by 7 bases, with 18 bases between the two germline ends. The germline CDR1 and CDR2 sequences are MNHNS and SASEGT. The CDR3 has 16 amino acids. The CDR3: CASSEGRGFVREKLFF. CDR3 DNA sequence: TGTGCCAGCAGTGAGGGCAGGGGATTCGTGCGTGAAAAACTGTTTTTT.

The chain has TRBV30 and TRBJ1-5; D not resolved. V was cut by 2 bases and J by 9 bases, with 11 bases left in between. The CDR3 runs 12 residues. The V gene's germline CDR1 is GTSNPN and CDR2 SVGIG (reference sequence). The CDR3 DNA is TGTGCCTGGAGTTCAGGACCAACGCCCCAGCATTTT. Its translation is CAWSSGPTPQHF.

The chain employs TRBV11-2 and TRBJ2-7; D perhaps matches TRBD1 (5 bases). Germline loops: CDR1 SGHAT, CDR2 FQNNGV. V was cut by 4 bases and J by 3 bases, with 16 bases left in between. The CDR3 is 15 residues long. The chain's CDR3 is CASSSGGSGYYEQYF. In nucleotides, the CDR3 is TGTGCCAGCAGCTCAGGCGGTTCAGGGTACTACGAGCAGTACTTC.